What follows are 30 T cell receptor beta chains derived from one specimen sequenced in a study of T cell clonotyping in hematopoietic cell transplantation. Profiled with immunoSEQ multiplex PCR; TCRdb holds only in-frame clones, not every one. The data hold 25,000 to 30,000 clones, with approximately 86% observed a single time. Described time point: recipient sample about 28 days before transplant, after cytoreduction. The sample was peripheral blood mononuclear cells, taken before stem cell transplant. These receptors came from a man aged 35 to 55 with acute myeloid leukemia. Some clones in this sample may be carry-over from other donors' samples.

The rearrangement uses TRBV5-1 and TRBJ1-1, with D maybe TRBD1 (6 bases). Germline V gives CDR1 SGHRS, CDR2 YFSETQ. This CDR3 has 15 residues. The V and J ends lost 0 bases and 2 bases respectively, with 11 bases between them. The CDR3 spells CASSLGGARNTEAFF. The CDR3 coding sequence is TGCGCCAGCAGCTTGGGGGGGGCCCGAAACACTGAAGCTTTCTTT. Combining the CDR3 with reference TRBV5-1 and TRBJ1-1 gives the whole variable domain KAGVTQTPRYLIKTRGQQVTLSCSPISGHRSVSWYQQTPGQGLQFLFEYFSETQRNKGNFPGRFSGRQFSNSRSEMNVSTLELGDSALYLCASSLGGARNTEAFFGQGTRLTVV.

The gene calls are TRBV7-8 and TRBJ1-5; TRBD1 agrees at 7 bases. J gave up 1 base and V 4 bases, and 4 bases lay outside the gene matches. The CDR3 runs to 15 residues. CDR1 and CDR2 (germline): SGHVS, FQNEAQ. The CDR3, as DNA: TGTGCCAGCAGCTCCGCCAGGGGGAGCAATCAGCCCCAGCATTTT. It yields the protein CASSSARGSNQPQHF.

As for this clone: One end of the junction fails to match germline, which may point to a read error. This chain joins TRBV6-5 and TRBJ1-1; D gene uncertain. The CDR3 extends over 12 amino acids. Germline assignment: CDR1 MNHEY and CDR2 SVGAGI. The CDR3 DNA reads as TGTGCCAGCAGTTACCCCAACACTGGAGCTTTCTTT. This gives the protein CASSYPNTGAFF.

The chain uses TRBV28 and TRBJ2-5; TRBD1 is a possible D gene (6 bases). The V and J ends lost 6 bases and 1 base respectively, with 15 bases between them. Germline values: CDR1 MDHEN, CDR2 SYDVKM. This CDR3 is 15 amino acids long. CDR3 amino acids: CASSSDSNLQETQYF. The DNA for the CDR3 is TGTGCCAGCAGCTCGGACAGCAATCTCCAAGAGACCCAGTACTTC.

The chain is built from TRBV5-6 and TRBJ1-2; 10 bases line up with TRBD1. Germline values: CDR1 SGHDT, CDR2 YYEEEE. J gave up 5 bases and V 6 bases, and 7 bases lay outside the gene matches. The CDR3 consists of 14 residues. The CDR3 region has the DNA TGTGCCAGCAACAGACAGGGGGCTGGATATGGCTACACCTTC. Translating gives CASNRQGAGYGYTF.

This clone was seen only a few times. This rearrangement joins TRBV7-2 to TRBJ2-3, with TRBD2 matching 7 bases. In germline, CDR1 is SGHTA, CDR2 FQGNSA. This CDR3 is built from 14 residues. V shed 7 bases and J 0 bases; nucleotides not matched to a gene: 4. CDR3 nucleotide sequence: TGTGCCAGCAAGGCAGCGGGGAGCACAGATACGCAGTATTTT. This sequence encodes CASKAAGSTDTQYF.

CDR3 loop: CASSLGAGEETQYF. The CDR3 nucleotides are TGCGCCAGCAGCTTGGGAGCAGGGGAGGAAACCCAGTACTTC. J is TRBJ2-5 and V is TRBV5-1; perhaps D is TRBD1 or TRBD2 (6 bases each). In germline, CDR1 is SGHRS, CDR2 YFSETQ. V was pared by 0 bases and J by 8 bases, with 14 bases between. The CDR3 spans 14 residues.

The genes are TRBV29-1 and TRBJ1-2; D possibly corresponds to TRBD1 (6 bases). The CDR3 spans 11 residues. V was clipped by 5 bases and J by 4 bases, with 8 bases between them. Germline values: CDR1 SQVTM, CDR2 ANQGSEA. CDR3 sequence: CSVPDSYGYTF. CDR3 bases: TGCAGCGTTCCGGACAGCTATGGCTACACCTTC.

The V call is TRBV10-2, the J call TRBJ1-1; D ambiguous. Between the trimmed V and J ends, which lost 10 bases and 4 bases, there was a span of 16 bases. CDR1 is WSHSY, CDR2 SAAADI, per germline. The CDR3 consists of 13 residues. The CDR3 region has the DNA TGCGCCACCAAGGAGGGCTGGGCCACTGAAGCTTTCTTT. This codes for CATKEGWATEAFF.

This clone was found a few times. The CDR3 DNA follows: TGTGCCAGCAGTGAAGCTTTCTTT. Protein: CASSEAFF. The chain couples TRBV6-1 to TRBJ1-1; no clear D. Trimming stripped 0 bases from V and 13 bases from J, with 0 bases between. This CDR3 contains 8 residues. Germline loops: CDR1 MNHNS, CDR2 SASEGT.

This clone was recorded a few times. The chain recombines TRBV2 with TRBJ1-2, with D unclear. Germline CDR1 and CDR2: SNHLY and FYNNEI. The CDR3 is 12 amino acids. Deletions cut 5 bases from V and 12 bases from J, with 16 bases between. The CDR3: CASSLGLTWHTF. Here the CDR3 DNA reads TGTGCCAGCAGTCTTGGACTGACTTGGCACACCTTC.

The chain recombines TRBV29-1 with TRBJ1-1; the D is unclear. The CDR3 totals 16 residues. With 0 bases removed from V and 0 bases from J, the gap between germline ends came to 14 bases. The V gene's germline CDR1 is SQVTM and CDR2 ANQGSEA. CDR3 coding DNA: TGCAGCGTTGAAGAGGCGACGGAATCCATGAACACTGAAGCTTTCTTT. This sequence encodes CSVEEATESMNTEAFF. Full variable domain (remainder filled in from reference TRBV29-1 and TRBJ1-1): SAVISQKPSRDICQRGTSLTIQCQVDSQVTMMFWYRQQPGQSLTLIATANQGSEATYESGFVIDKFPISRPNLTFSTLTVSNMSPEDSSIYLCSVEEATESMNTEAFFGQGTRLTVV.

The V call is TRBV5-1, the J call TRBJ2-2, with 10 bases that match TRBD2. Germline assignment: CDR1 SGHRS and CDR2 YFSETQ. The CDR3 is made up of 16 amino acids. The V segment lost 0 bases and the J segment 6 bases; nucleotides outside the gene matches: 5. The DNA for the CDR3 is TGCGCCAGCAGCTTGGATCCTAGCGGGAGAGCCGGGGAGCTGTTTTTT. Protein: CASSLDPSGRAGELFF.

The rearrangement links TRBV6-1 to TRBJ2-7, with D possibly matching TRBD1 (5 bases). Trimming pared 0 bases from V and 1 base from J, leaving 10 bases between. CDR1 is MNHNS, CDR2 SASEGT, per germline. This CDR3 is built from 15 residues. The CDR3 DNA is TGTGCCAGCAGTGAAGCAGGGGCGAGTTCCTACGAGCAGTACTTC. As protein: CASSEAGASSYEQYF.

The CDR3 sequence is CASSRAGLYEQYF. CDR3 DNA: TGTGCCAGTAGTCGGGCAGGTCTCTACGAGCAGTACTTC. This chain uses TRBV19 with TRBJ2-7; D uncertain. Germline CDR1 LNHDA, CDR2 SQIVND (reference sequence). The CDR3 covers 13 residues. Deletions cut 5 bases from V and 3 bases from J, with 11 bases between.

The sample holds one count of this clone. The genes are TRBV21-1 and TRBJ2-7. TRBV21-1 constitutes a pseudogene. This CDR3 has 17 residues. CDR3 DNA sequence: TGTGCCAGCAGCAAAGCCCCAAGGGCCGTTAAACTTTACGAGCAGTACTTC. Its protein product is CASSKAPRAVKLYEQYF.

The J gene is TRBJ2-7, the V gene TRBV6-5, with D perhaps matching TRBD2 (6 bases). Trimming left V 10 bases short and J 6 bases short, with 19 bases between. The CDR3 has 13 residues. Germline values: CDR1 MNHEY, CDR2 SVGAGI. The CDR3 sequence is CAISPLLGGEQYF. CDR3 nucleotide sequence: TGTGCCATCTCTCCACTTCTGGGGGGCGAGCAGTACTTC.

CDR3 in amino acids: CASSLSGELTDTQYF. The CDR3, as DNA: TGTGCCAGCAGTTTATCAGGAGAACTCACAGATACGCAGTATTTT. The chain combines TRBV27 with TRBJ2-3; D not resolved. Trimming shortened V by 0 bases and J by 2 bases, and 9 bases separated the two germline ends. This CDR3 has 15 amino acids. Germline CDR1 and CDR2: MNHEY and SMNVEV (reference sequence).

This chain joins TRBV28 and TRBJ1-2; no firm D call. Germline V CDR1 and CDR2: MDHEN, SYDVKM. The CDR3 totals 13 residues. Trimming took off 1 base at V and 0 bases at J, with 3 bases between the two ends. CDR3 sequence: CASSLYPNYGYTF. Here the CDR3 DNA reads TGTGCCAGCAGTTTATACCCTAACTATGGCTACACCTTC.

The chain links TRBV5-1 to TRBJ2-7; perhaps TRBD1 as D (5 bases). V was pared by 5 bases and J by 5 bases, with 17 bases between. The CDR3 contains 14 residues. Germline loops: CDR1 SGHRS, CDR2 YFSETQ. CDR3 loop: CASRLGPQDDEQYF. CDR3 nucleotide sequence: TGCGCCAGCAGGCTGGGCCCACAGGACGACGAGCAGTACTTC.

In its sample, this clone was seen a few times. The chain joins TRBV27 to TRBJ2-7, with a possible D match to TRBD1 (6 bases). Trimming stripped 5 bases from V and 3 bases from J, with 17 bases between. Germline CDR1 and CDR2: MNHEY and SMNVEV (reference sequence). CDR3 length: 15 amino acids. The DNA for the CDR3 is TGTGCCAGCAGTCCCTCCCCGACAGGTAACTACGAGCAGTACTTC. It translates to CASSPSPTGNYEQYF.

V usage is TRBV6-1 and J usage is TRBJ1-4; tentatively, D is TRBD1 (5 bases). The CDR3 spans 14 residues. Germline lookup yields CDR1 MNHNS and CDR2 SASEGT. With 7 bases removed from V and 8 bases from J, the gap between germline ends came to 17 bases. For the CDR3, the DNA is TGTGCCAGCAACGGGGGGGGGTCCGGGGAAAAACTGTTTTTT. Translated, it gives CASNGGGSGEKLFF.

The J gene is TRBJ1-6, the V gene TRBV30; D unresolved. V gave up 2 bases and J gave up 5 bases, with 7 bases separating them. CDR3 length: 13 residues. Germline CDR1 reads GTSNPN; CDR2 reads SVGIG (reference sequence). CDR3 amino acids: CAWSRDHNSPLHF. Written as DNA, the CDR3 is TGTGCCTGGAGTCGAGACCATAATTCACCCCTCCACTTT. Using reference TRBV30 and TRBJ1-6 for the parts outside the CDR3, the full variable domain is SQTIHQWPATLVQPVGSPLSLECTVEGTSNPNLYWYRQAAGRGLQLLFYSVGIGQISSEVPQNLSASRPQDRQFILSSKKLLLSDSGFYLCAWSRDHNSPLHFGNGTRLTVT.

The chain couples TRBV27 to TRBJ1-1; no definite D call. This CDR3 is built from 14 residues. V was shortened by 7 bases and J by 1 base, with 13 bases between the two germline ends. Germline V gene sequence: CDR1 MNHEY, CDR2 SMNVEV (reference sequence). This chain's CDR3 is CASNPGGPNTEAFF. The CDR3 bases are TGTGCCAGCAACCCCGGCGGACCGAACACTGAAGCTTTCTTT.

A single count supports this clone. J is TRBJ1-5 and V is TRBV10-2; the D gene is possibly TRBD1 (5 bases). The CDR3 has 14 amino acids. Germline-derived CDR1 and CDR2 are WSHSY and SAAADI. The V end was cut by 4 bases, the J end by 5 bases, with 12 bases between. CDR3 coding DNA: TGCGCCAGCAGTGTGTTAGGGGACGATCAGCCCCAGCATTTT. Translation: CASSVLGDDQPQHF.

The chain links TRBV5-1 to TRBJ1-2; 8 nucleotides align to TRBD1. Germline lookup yields CDR1 SGHRS and CDR2 YFSETQ. V lost 3 bases, J lost 4 bases, and 5 bases stayed unmatched. The CDR3 is 14 amino acids. The CDR3 loop is CASSSQGAFYGYTF. DNA of the CDR3: TGCGCCAGCAGCTCCCAGGGGGCATTCTATGGCTACACCTTC.

V is TRBV9 and J is TRBJ2-7, with TRBD2 identical over 7 bases. This CDR3 region has 13 residues. J was trimmed by 6 bases and V by 3 bases; bases with no gene match: 6. Germline values: CDR1 SGDLS, CDR2 YYNGEE. The CDR3 DNA sequence: TGTGCCAGCAGCGGCGGGGGATACGGCGAGCAGTACTTC. This translates into CASSGGGYGEQYF.

The chain joins TRBV2 to TRBJ1-3; D is unclear. Per the germline V gene, CDR1 is SNHLY and CDR2 is FYNNEI. The CDR3 loop spans 13 amino acids. Trimming shortened V by 6 bases and J by 3 bases, and 9 bases separated the two germline ends. CDR3 sequence (DNA): TGTGCCAGCAGCGGAGGATTTGGAAACACCATATATTTT. It translates to CASSGGFGNTIYF.

The chain has TRBV5-6 and TRBJ1-1, with TRBD1 matching 7 bases. CDR1 SGHDT and CDR2 YYEEEE come from the germline V gene. The CDR3 totals 14 residues. Trimming at V came to 1 base and at J to 4 bases, leaving 4 bases not matched to a gene. CDR3 nucleotide sequence: TGTGCCAGCAGCTTGAGGGGGCCAGGCACTGAAGCTTTCTTT. It is translated as CASSLRGPGTEAFF.

This chain uses TRBV11-3 with TRBJ1-1; D is ambiguous. The germline CDR1 and CDR2 sequences are SGHNT and YENEEA. Trimming took 4 bases from V and 4 from J, leaving 10 bases between them. The CDR3 totals 13 residues. The CDR3 nucleotides are TGTGCCAGCAGCTCCAATCCCAGCACTGAAGCTTTCTTT. It translates to CASSSNPSTEAFF.